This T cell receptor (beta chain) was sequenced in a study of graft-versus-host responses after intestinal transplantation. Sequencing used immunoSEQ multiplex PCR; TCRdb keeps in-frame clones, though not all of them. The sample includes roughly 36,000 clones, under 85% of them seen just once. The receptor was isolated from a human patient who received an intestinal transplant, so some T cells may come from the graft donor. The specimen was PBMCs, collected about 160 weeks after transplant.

This CDR3 reads CASSTAETDHEQYF. The CDR3 DNA reads as TGTGCCAGCAGTACCGCCGAGACAGATCACGAGCAGTACTTC. V usage is TRBV6-6 and J usage is TRBJ2-7; D possibly corresponds to TRBD1 (5 bases). The CDR3 is 14 amino acids. Trimming took 5 bases from V and 5 from J, leaving 16 bases between them. CDR1 is MNHNY, CDR2 SVGAGI, per germline (reference sequence).